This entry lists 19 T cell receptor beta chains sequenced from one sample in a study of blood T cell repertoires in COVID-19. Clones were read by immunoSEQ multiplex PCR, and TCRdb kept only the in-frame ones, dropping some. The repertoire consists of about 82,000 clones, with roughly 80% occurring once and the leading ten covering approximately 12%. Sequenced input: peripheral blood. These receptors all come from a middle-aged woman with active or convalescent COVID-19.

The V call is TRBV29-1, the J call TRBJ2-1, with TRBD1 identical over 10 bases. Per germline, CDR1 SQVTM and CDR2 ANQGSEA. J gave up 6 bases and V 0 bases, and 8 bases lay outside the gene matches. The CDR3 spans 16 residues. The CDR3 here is CSVEDRDRGLVNEQFF. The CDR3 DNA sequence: TGCAGCGTTGAAGACCGCGACAGGGGGCTGGTCAATGAGCAGTTCTTC.

The CDR3 nucleotides read TGTGCCAGCAGTTACTCGATAGGAGGGGCCAACAATCAGCCCCAGCATTTT. It translates to CASSYSIGGANNQPQHF. The chain is built from TRBV6-2 or TRBV6-3 and TRBJ1-5, with D possibly TRBD1 on 5 matching bases. Trimming cost V 0 bases and J 3 bases, with 15 bases left between them. Germline CDR1 MNHEY, CDR2 SVGEGT. This CDR3 region has 17 residues.

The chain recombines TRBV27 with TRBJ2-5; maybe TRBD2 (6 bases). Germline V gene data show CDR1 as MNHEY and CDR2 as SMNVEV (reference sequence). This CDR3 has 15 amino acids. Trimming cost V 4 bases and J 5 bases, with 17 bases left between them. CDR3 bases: TGTGCCAGCAGTTCTGGAACGACTAGGAAGGAGACCCAGTACTTC. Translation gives CASSSGTTRKETQYF.

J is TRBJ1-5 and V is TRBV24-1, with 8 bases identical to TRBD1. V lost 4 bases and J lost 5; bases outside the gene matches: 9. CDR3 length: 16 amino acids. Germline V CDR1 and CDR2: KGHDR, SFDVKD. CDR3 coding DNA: TGTGCCACCAGTGACACTCGACAGGGGAACGATCAGCCCCAGCATTTT. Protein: CATSDTRQGNDQPQHF.

The CDR3 sequence is CASIETGGNEKLFF. CDR3 sequence (DNA): TGTGCCAGTATTGAAACAGGGGGCAATGAAAAACTGTTTTTT. The chain links TRBV19 to TRBJ1-4, with 9 positions matching TRBD1. CDR3 size: 14 residues. Germline CDR1 and CDR2: LNHDA and SQIVND (reference sequence). V lost 7 bases to trimming and J lost 5 bases; unmatched junction nucleotides: 5. The whole variable domain, remainder taken from reference TRBV19 and TRBJ1-4, is DGGITQSPKYLFRKEGQNVTLSCEQNLNHDAMYWYRQDPGQGLRLIYYSQIVNDFQKGDIAEGYSVSREKKESFPLTVTSAQKNPTAFYLCASIETGGNEKLFFGSGTQLSVL.

The chain's CDR3 is CASSLGQGGYTF. The DNA of the CDR3 is TGTGCCAGCAGCTTAGGGCAGGGCGGCTACACCTTC. The chain joins TRBV7-2 to TRBJ1-2; D is perhaps TRBD1 (5 bases). The CDR3 has 12 amino acids. Germline V gives CDR1 SGHTA, CDR2 FQGNSA. Trimming took off 1 base at V and 8 bases at J, with 8 bases between the two ends.

The CDR3 loop is CATSDSGLAGYQETQYF. For the CDR3, the DNA is TGTGCCACCAGTGACTCGGGACTAGCGGGCTACCAAGAGACCCAGTACTTC. The genes are TRBV24-1 and TRBJ2-5; 12 positions match TRBD2. CDR3 length: 17 amino acids. Trimming removed 4 bases from V and 0 bases from J; junction bases left unmatched: 5. Germline loops: CDR1 KGHDR, CDR2 SFDVKD.

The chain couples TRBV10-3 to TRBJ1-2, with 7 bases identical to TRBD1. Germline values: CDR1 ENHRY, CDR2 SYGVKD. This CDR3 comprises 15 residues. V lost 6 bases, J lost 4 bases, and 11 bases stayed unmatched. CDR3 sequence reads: CAISQAAGTVYGYTF. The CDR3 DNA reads TGTGCCATCAGCCAAGCCGCCGGGACAGTCTATGGCTACACCTTC.

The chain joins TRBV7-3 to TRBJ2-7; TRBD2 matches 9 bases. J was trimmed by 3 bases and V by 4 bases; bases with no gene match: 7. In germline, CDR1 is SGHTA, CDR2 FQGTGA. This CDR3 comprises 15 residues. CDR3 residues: CASSSRAGGFYEQYF. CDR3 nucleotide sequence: TGTGCCAGCAGCTCCAGAGCGGGAGGATTCTACGAGCAGTACTTC.

CDR3 protein: CASSGIRDNEQFF. CDR3 in DNA: TGTGCCAGCAGTGGTATACGAGACAATGAGCAGTTCTTC. The chain employs TRBV27 and TRBJ2-1; D ambiguous. This CDR3 comprises 13 residues. CDR1 and CDR2 from the germline V gene are MNHEY and SMNVEV (reference sequence). V gave up 5 bases and J gave up 5 bases, with 10 bases separating them.

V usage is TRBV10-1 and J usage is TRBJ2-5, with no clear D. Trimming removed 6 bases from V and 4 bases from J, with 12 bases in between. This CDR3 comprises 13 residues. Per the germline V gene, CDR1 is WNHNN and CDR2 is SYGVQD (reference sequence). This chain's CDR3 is CASSELTGETQYF. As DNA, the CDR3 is TGCGCCAGCAGCGAATTGACTGGAGAGACCCAGTACTTC.

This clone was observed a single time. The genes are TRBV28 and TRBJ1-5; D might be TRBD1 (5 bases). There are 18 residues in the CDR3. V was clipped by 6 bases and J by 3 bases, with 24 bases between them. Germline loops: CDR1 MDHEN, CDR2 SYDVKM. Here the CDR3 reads CASSRIPGSGRANQPQHF. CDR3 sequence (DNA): TGTGCCAGCAGCCGTATTCCGGGTTCAGGGAGGGCCAATCAGCCCCAGCATTTT.

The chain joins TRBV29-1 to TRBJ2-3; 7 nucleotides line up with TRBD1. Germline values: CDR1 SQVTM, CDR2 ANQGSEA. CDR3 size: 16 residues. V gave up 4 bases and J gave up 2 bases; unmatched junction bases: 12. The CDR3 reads CSVVPGQWSVTDTQYF. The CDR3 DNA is TGCAGCGTTGTCCCGGGACAGTGGTCCGTCACAGATACGCAGTATTTT.

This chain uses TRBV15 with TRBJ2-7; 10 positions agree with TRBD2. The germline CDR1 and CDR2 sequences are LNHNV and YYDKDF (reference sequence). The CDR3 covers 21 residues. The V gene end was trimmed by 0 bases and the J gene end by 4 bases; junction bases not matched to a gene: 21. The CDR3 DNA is TGTGCCACCAGCAGAGATCCGAGAAAGAAGAAAGCGGGAGGGCCTATGTACGAGCAGTACTTC. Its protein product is CATSRDPRKKKAGGPMYEQYF.

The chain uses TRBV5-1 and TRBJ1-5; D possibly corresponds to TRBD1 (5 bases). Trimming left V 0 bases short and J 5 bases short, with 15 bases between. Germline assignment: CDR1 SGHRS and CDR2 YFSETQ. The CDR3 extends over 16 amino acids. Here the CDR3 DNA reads TGCGCCAGCAGCTTGGGGCTGGGGGGGATGGATCAGCCCCAGCATTTT. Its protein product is CASSLGLGGMDQPQHF.

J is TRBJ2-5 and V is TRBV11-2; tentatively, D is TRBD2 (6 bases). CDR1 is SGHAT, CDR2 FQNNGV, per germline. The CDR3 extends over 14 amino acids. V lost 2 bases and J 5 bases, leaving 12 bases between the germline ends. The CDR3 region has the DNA TGTGCCAGCAGCTTAACGGGGGTTTGGGAGACCCAGTACTTC. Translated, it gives CASSLTGVWETQYF. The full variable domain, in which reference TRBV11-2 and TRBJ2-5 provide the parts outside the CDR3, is EAGVAQSPRYKIIEKRQSVAFWCNPISGHATLYWYQQILGQGPKLLIQFQNNGVVDDSQLPKDRFSAERLKGVDSTLKIQPAKLEDSAVYLCASSLTGVWETQYFGPGTRLLVL.

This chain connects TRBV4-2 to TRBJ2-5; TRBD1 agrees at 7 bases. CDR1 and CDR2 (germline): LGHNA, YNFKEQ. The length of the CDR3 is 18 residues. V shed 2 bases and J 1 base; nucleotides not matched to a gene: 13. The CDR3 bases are TGTGCCAGCAGCCAACGACAGAGGACAGGCGATTTCCAAGAGACCCAGTACTTC. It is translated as CASSQRQRTGDFQETQYF.

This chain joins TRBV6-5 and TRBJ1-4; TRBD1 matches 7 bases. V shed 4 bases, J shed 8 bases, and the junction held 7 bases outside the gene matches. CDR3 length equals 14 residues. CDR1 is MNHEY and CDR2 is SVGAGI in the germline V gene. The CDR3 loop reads CASSSPTGREKLFF. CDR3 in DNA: TGTGCCAGCAGTTCCCCGACAGGGCGGGAAAAACTGTTTTTT.

As DNA, the CDR3 is TGTGCCAGCAGTAAGACAGGGTTTTTCACCGGGGAGCTGTTTTTT. Translating it yields CASSKTGFFTGELFF. The J gene is TRBJ2-2, the V gene TRBV7-8; the match to TRBD1 covers 7 bases. With V trimmed by 6 bases and J by 4 bases, 8 bases remained unmatched. CDR3 length: 15 residues. Per germline, CDR1 SGHVS and CDR2 FQNEAQ.